This TCR beta chain was sequenced in a study of OX40 agonist ivuxolimab in advanced cancers. TCRdb keeps only in-frame clones here, not all; method: immunoSEQ multiplex PCR. Of some 130,000 clones in the sample, 80% to 90% were seen once. This sequence was found in an adult with an advanced solid tumor such as melanoma, head and neck, liver or kidney cancer. The sequences come from CD4+ or CD8+ T cells sorted from blood, collected in a trial of the OX40 agonist ivuxolimab.

The DNA of the CDR3 is TGTGCCAGCAGGGACAGCCTGAACTCCTACAATGAGCAGTTCTTC. Encoded protein: CASRDSLNSYNEQFF. The chain links TRBV27 to TRBJ2-1; D is possibly TRBD1 (6 bases). There are 15 residues in the CDR3. Trimming left V 6 bases short and J 0 bases short, with 12 bases between. CDR1 MNHEY and CDR2 SMNVEV come from the germline V gene (reference sequence).